A single sample gave rise to the 2 T cell receptor beta chains below, sequenced in a study of cytomegalovirus exposure and HLA in healthy donors. The PCR made use of 60 Vbeta and 13 Jbeta primers. TCRdb's copy holds only in-frame clones and misses some; the assay was immunoSEQ multiplex PCR. This table has 60,000 to 70,000 clones, roughly 73% appearing once. The sample taken for sequencing was PBMCs. The receptors stem from a man aged 40-49 years in good health and CMV-seronegative.

The chain uses TRBV6-6 and TRBJ2-3, with TRBD2 matching over 7 bases. The CDR3 totals 15 residues. The junction had 9 bases not matched to a gene; V was cut back by 6 bases and J by 3 bases. Germline CDR1 reads MNHNY; CDR2 reads SVGAGI (reference sequence). The CDR3 bases are TGTGCCAGCAGCACCCCAGCGGGGTCGACAGATACGCAGTATTTT. Residues: CASSTPAGSTDTQYF.

The chain joins TRBV6-5 to TRBJ1-1; no definite D call. The V and J ends lost 2 bases and 1 base respectively, with 11 bases between them. CDR3 length: 15 amino acids. CDR1 and CDR2 from the germline V gene are MNHEY and SVGAGI. The CDR3 bases are TGTGCCAGCAGTTACGGCGGGGTCGGGAACACTGAAGCTTTCTTT. Protein sequence: CASSYGGVGNTEAFF.